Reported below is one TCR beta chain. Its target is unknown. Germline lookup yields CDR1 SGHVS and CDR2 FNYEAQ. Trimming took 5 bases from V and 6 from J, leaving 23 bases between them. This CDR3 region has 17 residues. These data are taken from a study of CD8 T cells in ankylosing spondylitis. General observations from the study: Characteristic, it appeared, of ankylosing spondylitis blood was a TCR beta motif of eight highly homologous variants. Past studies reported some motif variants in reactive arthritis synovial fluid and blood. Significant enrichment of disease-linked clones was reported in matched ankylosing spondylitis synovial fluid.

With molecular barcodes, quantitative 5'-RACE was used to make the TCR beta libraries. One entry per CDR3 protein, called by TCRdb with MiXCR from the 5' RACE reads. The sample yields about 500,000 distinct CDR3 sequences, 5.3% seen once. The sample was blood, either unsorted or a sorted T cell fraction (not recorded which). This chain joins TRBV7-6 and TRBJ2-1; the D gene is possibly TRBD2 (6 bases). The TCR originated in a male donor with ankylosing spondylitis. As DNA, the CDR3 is TGTGCCAGCAGCCAGATTTTAGCGGATAGGCCCATCAATGAGCAGTTCTTC. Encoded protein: CASSQILADRPINEQFF.